This TCR beta chain was identified in a study of long-term antiretroviral therapy in people with HIV. Every participant with HIV received treatment in the United States. The assay used was immunoSEQ (version v3.0), run at survey level. Assay used: immunoSEQ multiplex PCR; TCRdb lists only in-frame clones, some missing. The repertoire holds tens of thousands of clones, with about 85% as singletons. Trimming cost V 3 bases and J 9 bases; bases outside gene matches: 13. The CDR3 covers 17 residues. From germline, CDR1 is SGDLS and CDR2 YYNGEE. Broader study findings: Once patients were on ART, diversity went higher but still fell short of transplant donor controls. Repertoires in HIV (unlike those of controls) had narrower CDR3 length ranges.

Turning to this clone: The antigen is unknown.

Material: unsorted PBMCs, obtained 1.1 years after starting antiretroviral therapy. This TCR derives from a man between 18 and 29 years old with HIV. The gene calls are TRBV9 and TRBJ1-6; TRBD1 agrees at 9 bases. The DNA for the CDR3 is TGTGCCAGCAGCGCAGGGACAGGGCAGGGACTGACTTCACCCCTCCACTTT. This codes for CASSAGTGQGLTSPLHF.